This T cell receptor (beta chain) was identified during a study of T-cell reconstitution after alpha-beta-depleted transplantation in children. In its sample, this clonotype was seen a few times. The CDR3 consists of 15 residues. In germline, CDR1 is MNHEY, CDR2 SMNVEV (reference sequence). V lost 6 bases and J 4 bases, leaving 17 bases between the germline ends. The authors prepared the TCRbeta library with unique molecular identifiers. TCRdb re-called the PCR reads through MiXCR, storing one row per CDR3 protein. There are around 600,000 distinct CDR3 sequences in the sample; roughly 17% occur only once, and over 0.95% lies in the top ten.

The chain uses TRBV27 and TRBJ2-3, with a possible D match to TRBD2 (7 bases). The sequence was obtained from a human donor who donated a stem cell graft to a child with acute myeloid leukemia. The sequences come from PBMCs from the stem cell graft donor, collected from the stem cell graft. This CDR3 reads CASSPRGGRADTQYF. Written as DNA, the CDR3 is TGTGCCAGCAGCCCGAGGGGGGGCCGGGCAGATACGCAGTATTTT.